A selection of T cell receptor beta chains follows, all from one sample in a study of T cells after yellow fever vaccination. TCRdb fed the 5' RACE reads into MiXCR, producing one record per CDR3 protein. The sample lists about 58,000 distinct CDR3 sequences, more than 5.5% seen once, with approximately 37% in the top ten. The sample here was CD8+ T cells sorted from PBMCs, taken on the day of the first yellow fever vaccination. These receptors originate from a man aged 18 to 30 who received the YFV17D yellow fever vaccine. Both conserved end residues are part of each CDR3. The order of the fields is clone size, V gene, J gene, D gene, CDR3 protein, CDR3 DNA. A D gene is named only where the DNA matches it firmly. Clone size is given for some rows only: seen once, a few or many times, or a class if the clone is expanded.

clone_size: many
v_call: TRBV4-1
j_call: TRBJ1-1
d_call: TRBD1
cdr3_aa: CASSPTGGMNTEAFF
cdr3_nt: TGCGCCAGCAGCCCGACAGGGGGTATGAACACTGAAGCTTTCTTT

clone_size: few
v_call: TRBV6-1
j_call: TRBJ2-3
d_call: -
cdr3_aa: CASNLASTDTQYF
cdr3_nt: TGTGCCAGCAATCTCGCTAGCACAGATACGCAGTATTTT

clone_size: few
v_call: TRBV7-2
j_call: TRBJ2-1
d_call: TRBD2
cdr3_aa: CASSLGSAGAYNEQFF
cdr3_nt: TGTGCCAGCAGCTTAGGCTCAGCGGGGGCCTACAATGAGCAGTTCTTC

clone_size: many
v_call: TRBV12-5
j_call: TRBJ1-5
d_call: -
cdr3_aa: CASGLGWPQHF
cdr3_nt: TGTGCTAGTGGCCTCGGGTGGCCCCAGCATTTT

clone_size: -
v_call: TRBV28
j_call: TRBJ2-1
d_call: TRBD2
cdr3_aa: CASRHRRDYTYNEQFF
cdr3_nt: TGTGCCAGCAGACACCGCCGGGACTATACCTACAATGAGCAGTTCTTC

clone_size: -
v_call: TRBV20-1
j_call: TRBJ1-5
d_call: -
cdr3_aa: CSAPVGEHQPQHF
cdr3_nt: TGCAGTGCTCCGGTTGGGGAACATCAGCCCCAGCATTTT

clone_size: -
v_call: TRBV20-1
j_call: TRBJ2-5
d_call: TRBD2
cdr3_aa: CSARGLAHQETQYF
cdr3_nt: TGCAGTGCTAGGGGACTAGCCCATCAAGAGACCCAGTACTTC

clone_size: -
v_call: TRBV7-9
j_call: TRBJ2-5
d_call: -
cdr3_aa: CASSFREGAQETQYF
cdr3_nt: TGTGCCAGCAGCTTTAGAGAAGGGGCACAAGAGACCCAGTACTTC

clone_size: -
v_call: TRBV5-5
j_call: TRBJ1-2
d_call: -
cdr3_aa: CASRQESDGYTF
cdr3_nt: TGTGCCAGCAGACAGGAGTCTGATGGCTACACCTTC

clone_size: many
v_call: TRBV7-9
j_call: TRBJ1-6
d_call: -
cdr3_aa: CASSLLVGFNSPLHF
cdr3_nt: TGTGCCAGCAGCTTACTCGTCGGATTTAATTCACCCCTCCACTTT

clone_size: many
v_call: TRBV9
j_call: TRBJ1-1
d_call: TRBD1
cdr3_aa: CASSVAVPGGHTEAFF
cdr3_nt: TGTGCCAGCAGCGTAGCAGTTCCAGGGGGCCACACTGAAGCTTTCTTT

clone_size: many
v_call: TRBV12-3/TRBV12-4
j_call: TRBJ2-1
d_call: -
cdr3_aa: CASSLLSPRGEQFF
cdr3_nt: TGTGCCAGCAGTCTGCTATCACCTAGAGGAGAGCAGTTCTTC

clone_size: few
v_call: TRBV6-2/TRBV6-3
j_call: TRBJ2-1
d_call: TRBD1
cdr3_aa: CASSYPDRGFRPDNEQFF
cdr3_nt: TGTGCCAGCAGTTACCCGGACAGGGGTTTCAGGCCCGACAATGAGCAGTTCTTC

clone_size: many
v_call: TRBV6-2/TRBV6-3
j_call: TRBJ2-3
d_call: TRBD2
cdr3_aa: CASSYSPLAGGPGVERRTDTQYF
cdr3_nt: TGTGCCAGCAGTTACTCCCCCCTAGCGGGGGGGCCAGGGGTAGAACGGCGCACAGATACGCAGTATTTT

clone_size: few
v_call: TRBV24-1
j_call: TRBJ2-3
d_call: -
cdr3_aa: CATRGGDTDTQYF
cdr3_nt: TGTGCCACCAGAGGGGGAGACACAGATACGCAGTATTTT

clone_size: few
v_call: TRBV4-3
j_call: TRBJ2-3
d_call: -
cdr3_aa: CASSQLWWGGDTDTQYF
cdr3_nt: TGCGCCAGCAGCCAGTTGTGGTGGGGAGGAGACACAGATACGCAGTATTTT

clone_size: many
v_call: TRBV4-1
j_call: TRBJ2-3
d_call: -
cdr3_aa: CASSPPSGLPQYF
cdr3_nt: TGCGCCAGCAGCCCGCCTTCCGGACTCCCGCAGTATTTT

clone_size: many
v_call: TRBV7-2
j_call: TRBJ2-7
d_call: -
cdr3_aa: CASSLGAGAYEQYF
cdr3_nt: TGTGCCAGCAGCTTAGGGGCTGGTGCCTACGAGCAGTACTTC

clone_size: -
v_call: TRBV4-3
j_call: TRBJ2-2
d_call: -
cdr3_aa: CASSLTQGGELFF
cdr3_nt: TGCGCCAGCAGCCTGACTCAGGGCGGGGAGCTGTTTTTT

clone_size: few
v_call: TRBV27
j_call: TRBJ2-7
d_call: -
cdr3_aa: CASSLLGTLYYEQYF
cdr3_nt: TGTGCCAGCAGTTTATTGGGGACGCTTTACTACGAGCAGTACTTC

clone_size: many
v_call: TRBV12-5
j_call: TRBJ2-1
d_call: TRBD1
cdr3_aa: CASGGQEKTNEQFF
cdr3_nt: TGTGCTAGTGGGGGACAGGAGAAAACGAATGAGCAGTTCTTC

clone_size: -
v_call: TRBV6-5
j_call: TRBJ2-3
d_call: -
cdr3_aa: CASSYSKGPEDTDTQYF
cdr3_nt: TGTGCCAGCAGTTACTCGAAGGGTCCAGAAGACACAGATACGCAGTATTTT

clone_size: few
v_call: TRBV6-6
j_call: TRBJ1-1
d_call: -
cdr3_aa: CASRSGVNTEAFF
cdr3_nt: TGTGCCAGCAGGTCAGGGGTGAACACTGAAGCTTTCTTT

clone_size: -
v_call: TRBV24-1
j_call: TRBJ1-1
d_call: -
cdr3_aa: CATSETADNTEAFF
cdr3_nt: TGTGCCACCAGTGAGACCGCAGATAACACTGAAGCTTTCTTT

clone_size: few
v_call: TRBV29-1
j_call: TRBJ1-2
d_call: -
cdr3_aa: CSAQLRDDYGYTF
cdr3_nt: TGCAGCGCGCAACTCAGGGACGACTATGGCTACACCTTC

clone_size: many
v_call: TRBV2
j_call: TRBJ2-3
d_call: -
cdr3_aa: CASSEPGQTDTQYF
cdr3_nt: TGTGCCAGCAGTGAACCCGGCCAAACAGATACGCAGTATTTT

clone_size: many
v_call: TRBV21-1
j_call: TRBJ1-6
d_call: -
cdr3_aa: CASSEGQFVRDPLHF
cdr3_nt: TGTGCCAGCAGCGAGGGACAGTTCGTCCGTGATCCCCTCCACTTT

clone_size: many
v_call: TRBV6-1
j_call: TRBJ2-1
d_call: -
cdr3_aa: CASSPWTAYNEQFF
cdr3_nt: TGTGCCAGCAGTCCTTGGACGGCCTACAATGAGCAGTTCTTC

clone_size: few
v_call: TRBV20-1
j_call: TRBJ1-2
d_call: TRBD1
cdr3_aa: CSARDHSGTGTSGYTF
cdr3_nt: TGCAGTGCTAGAGATCACTCCGGGACAGGGACATCTGGCTACACCTTC

clone_size: many
v_call: TRBV24-1
j_call: TRBJ2-3
d_call: -
cdr3_aa: CATSDLSTDTQYF
cdr3_nt: TGTGCCACCAGTGATTTGTCCACAGATACGCAGTATTTT

clone_size: -
v_call: TRBV6-5
j_call: TRBJ2-5
d_call: -
cdr3_aa: CASILRGLYQETQYF
cdr3_nt: TGTGCCAGCATTCTCCGCGGGCTGTACCAAGAGACCCAGTACTTC

clone_size: many
v_call: TRBV11-1
j_call: TRBJ2-1
d_call: -
cdr3_aa: CASSLALPIQRSYNEQFF
cdr3_nt: TGTGCCAGCAGCTTAGCTCTCCCTATCCAGAGGTCCTACAATGAGCAGTTCTTC

clone_size: many
v_call: TRBV9
j_call: TRBJ2-3
d_call: -
cdr3_aa: CASSARGPPTDTQYF
cdr3_nt: TGTGCCAGCAGCGCCCGCGGGCCCCCCACAGATACGCAGTATTTT

clone_size: -
v_call: TRBV10-2
j_call: TRBJ2-7
d_call: -
cdr3_aa: CVSSRQAALGVYEQYF
cdr3_nt: TGCGTCAGCAGCCGTCAGGCGGCCCTCGGGGTCTACGAGCAGTACTTC

clone_size: many
v_call: TRBV29-1
j_call: TRBJ1-1
d_call: -
cdr3_aa: CSADSLNTEAFF
cdr3_nt: TGCAGCGCGGACAGTTTGAACACTGAAGCTTTCTTT

clone_size: many
v_call: TRBV20-1
j_call: TRBJ2-5
d_call: -
cdr3_aa: CSASWVRQETQYF
cdr3_nt: TGCAGTGCTAGTTGGGTCAGGCAAGAGACCCAGTACTTC

clone_size: many
v_call: TRBV3-1
j_call: TRBJ1-1
d_call: -
cdr3_aa: CASSQENYRYTEAFF
cdr3_nt: TGTGCCAGCAGCCAAGAAAACTACAGATACACTGAAGCTTTCTTT

clone_size: few
v_call: TRBV7-6
j_call: TRBJ2-7
d_call: -
cdr3_aa: CASSAGTETYEQYF
cdr3_nt: TGTGCCAGCAGTGCCGGGACTGAGACCTACGAGCAGTACTTC

clone_size: -
v_call: TRBV6-5
j_call: TRBJ1-1
d_call: -
cdr3_aa: CASSYSKATEAFF
cdr3_nt: TGTGCCAGCAGTTACTCGAAAGCCACTGAAGCTTTCTTT

clone_size: many
v_call: TRBV27
j_call: TRBJ1-2
d_call: -
cdr3_aa: CASGRRPSQGHTF
cdr3_nt: TGTGCCAGCGGACGGCGTCCCTCCCAAGGCCACACCTTC

clone_size: few
v_call: TRBV6-2/TRBV6-3
j_call: TRBJ2-7
d_call: TRBD1
cdr3_aa: CASSYNRDRGLYEQYF
cdr3_nt: TGTGCCAGCAGTTACAACCGGGACAGGGGACTCTACGAGCAGTACTTC

clone_size: many
v_call: TRBV29-1
j_call: TRBJ2-3
d_call: TRBD1
cdr3_aa: CSVGQGGADTQYF
cdr3_nt: TGCAGCGTGGGACAGGGGGGCGCAGATACGCAGTATTTT

clone_size: -
v_call: TRBV7-9
j_call: TRBJ2-1
d_call: TRBD1
cdr3_aa: CASSSYRDSSYNEQFF
cdr3_nt: TGTGCCAGCAGCTCGTACCGGGACAGCTCCTACAATGAGCAGTTCTTC

clone_size: many
v_call: TRBV29-1
j_call: TRBJ2-1
d_call: -
cdr3_aa: CSVGGSGPYNEQFF
cdr3_nt: TGCAGCGTTGGGGGAAGCGGACCCTACAATGAGCAGTTCTTC

clone_size: -
v_call: TRBV30
j_call: TRBJ1-6
d_call: -
cdr3_aa: CAWRENRVRSSPLHF
cdr3_nt: TGTGCCTGGAGGGAAAACAGGGTGAGGAGTTCACCCCTCCACTTT